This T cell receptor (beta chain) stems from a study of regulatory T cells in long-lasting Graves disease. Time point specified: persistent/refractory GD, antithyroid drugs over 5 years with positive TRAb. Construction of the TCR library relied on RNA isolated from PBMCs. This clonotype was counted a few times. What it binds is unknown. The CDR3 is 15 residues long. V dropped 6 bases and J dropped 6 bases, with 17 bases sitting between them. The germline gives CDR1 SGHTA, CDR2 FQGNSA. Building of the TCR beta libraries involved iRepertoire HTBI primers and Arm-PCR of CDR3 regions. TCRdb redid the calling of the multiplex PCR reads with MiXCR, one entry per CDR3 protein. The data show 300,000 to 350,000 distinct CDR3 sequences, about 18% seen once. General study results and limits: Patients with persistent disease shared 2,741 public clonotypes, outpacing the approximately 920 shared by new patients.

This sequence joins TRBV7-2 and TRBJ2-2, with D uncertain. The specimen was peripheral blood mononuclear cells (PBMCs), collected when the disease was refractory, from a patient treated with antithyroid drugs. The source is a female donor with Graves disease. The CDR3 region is CASSRKSGSAGELFF. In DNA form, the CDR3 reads TGTGCCAGCAGTCGCAAAAGTGGGTCCGCCGGGGAGCTGTTTTTT. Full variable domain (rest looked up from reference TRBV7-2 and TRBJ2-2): GAGVSQSPSNKVTEKGKDVELRCDPISGHTALYWYRQSLGQGLEFLIYFQGNSAPDKSGLPSDRFSAERTGGSVSTLTIQRTQQEDSAVYLCASSRKSGSAGELFFGEGSRLTVL.